What follows are 28 T cell receptor beta chains derived from one specimen sequenced in a study of cytomegalovirus exposure and HLA in healthy donors. Both 60 Vbeta primers and 13 Jbeta primers went into the PCR. The data were produced by immunoSEQ multiplex PCR, yet TCRdb's version contains in-frame clones alone and is incomplete. The sample consists of approximately 120,000 clones, 65% to 75% of them appearing once. The sequenced sample consisted of PBMCs. The source is a woman aged 50 to 65 in good health and CMV-seropositive.

This clone was recorded a few times. CDR3 DNA: TGTGCCAGCAGTACAGCCTATGATGGCTACACCTTC. Its protein product is CASSTAYDGYTF. V is TRBV6-1 and J is TRBJ1-2; D not certain. Germline V gene data show CDR1 as MNHNS and CDR2 as SASEGT. Trimming removed 5 bases at V and 6 bases at J, with 10 bases between. The CDR3 loop spans 12 amino acids.

V usage is TRBV7-9 and J usage is TRBJ1-4; D remains unclear. V was trimmed by 2 bases and J by 3 bases, leaving 7 bases between them. Per the germline V gene, CDR1 is SEHNR and CDR2 is FQNEAQ (reference sequence). The length of the CDR3 is 14 residues. CDR3 in amino acids: CASSLSLPNEKLFF. As DNA, the CDR3 is TGTGCCAGCAGCTTAAGCCTACCTAATGAAAAACTGTTTTTT.

V and J are TRBV19 and TRBJ2-7; D is possibly TRBD2 (6 bases). V was trimmed by 3 bases and J by 2 bases, leaving 11 bases between them. The germline V gene encodes CDR1 LNHDA and CDR2 SQIVND (reference sequence). CDR3 length: 14 amino acids. The CDR3 region is CASSIGGMTYEQYF. The CDR3 nucleotides read TGTGCCAGTAGTATTGGGGGGATGACCTACGAGCAGTACTTC.

The chain recombines TRBV28 with TRBJ2-7, with a weak D call TRBD1 (6 bases). Germline CDR1 is MDHEN and CDR2 is SYDVKM. The V end lost 2 bases, the J end lost 2 bases, and 16 bases lay between the germline ends. The CDR3 length is 16 residues. The chain's CDR3 is CASSLTPGQLPYEQYF. CDR3 sequence (DNA): TGTGCCAGCAGTTTAACTCCCGGACAGCTTCCCTACGAGCAGTACTTC.

V and J are TRBV5-4 and TRBJ1-5; no definite D call. With 0 bases removed from V and 5 bases from J, the gap between germline ends came to 6 bases. The germline V gene has CDR1 SGHNT and CDR2 YYREEE (reference sequence). The CDR3 extends over 13 amino acids. CDR3 DNA: TGTGCCAGCAGCTTGGAGAGAGATCAGCCCCAGCATTTT. This translates into CASSLERDQPQHF.

In regard to this clone: The junction shows a germline mismatch at one end, possibly a read error. The chain has TRBV7-9 and TRBJ2-2; 8 nucleotides align to TRBD1. The CDR3 is 16 residues long. Germline V gives CDR1 SEHNR, CDR2 FQNEAQ (reference sequence). CDR3: CSSSSRSTGGTGELFF. CDR3 nucleotide sequence: TGTTCCAGCAGCTCCCGCTCAACAGGGGGCACCGGGGAGCTGTTTTTT.

The table lists this clone with a few counts. The gene calls are TRBV5-1 and TRBJ2-3; 7 bases are a match to TRBD1. Germline trimming cut 4 bases from V and 3 bases from J; bases unmatched to any gene: 8. The CDR3 has 15 amino acids. The germline CDR1 and CDR2 sequences are SGHRS and YFSETQ. CDR3 bases: TGCGCCAGCAGCGACACGGGACAGAATACAGATACGCAGTATTTT. This sequence encodes CASSDTGQNTDTQYF. Combining the CDR3 with reference TRBV5-1 and TRBJ2-3 gives the whole variable domain KAGVTQTPRYLIKTRGQQVTLSCSPISGHRSVSWYQQTPGQGLQFLFEYFSETQRNKGNFPGRFSGRQFSNSRSEMNVSTLELGDSALYLCASSDTGQNTDTQYFGPGTRLTVL.

The gene calls are TRBV18 and TRBJ2-7, with unresolved D. Trimming took 4 bases from V and 0 from J, leaving 7 bases between them. The CDR3 loop spans 13 amino acids. Germline CDR1 reads KGHSH; CDR2 reads LQKENI. The CDR3 DNA follows: TGTGCCAGCTCACTTTCCGGCTCCTACGAGCAGTACTTC. This codes for CASSLSGSYEQYF.

This clone was recorded a few times. The chain joins TRBV18 to TRBJ1-2; 9 nucleotides line up with TRBD1. This CDR3 region has 15 residues. Trimming cost V 2 bases and J 8 bases; bases outside gene matches: 9. Germline V gene data show CDR1 as KGHSH and CDR2 as LQKENI. CDR3: CASSPGTGIFQGYTF. The CDR3 DNA sequence: TGTGCCAGCTCACCAGGGACAGGGATTTTCCAAGGCTACACCTTC.

The chain joins TRBV11-3 to TRBJ2-1; a possible D gene is TRBD2 (6 bases). V lost 4 bases to trimming and J lost 5 bases, with 18 bases between them. The CDR3 is made up of 16 amino acids. Germline V lookup: CDR1 SGHNT, CDR2 YENEEA. CDR3 sequence reads: CASSSPGLGGNNEQFF. The CDR3 DNA is TGTGCCAGCAGCTCCCCCGGATTGGGGGGAAACAATGAGCAGTTCTTC.

V and J are TRBV5-4 and TRBJ1-2; D call uncertain. The germline gives CDR1 SGHNT, CDR2 YYREEE (reference sequence). The CDR3 covers 13 residues. The V gene lost 3 bases and the J gene lost 8 bases, with 14 bases spanning the gap. The CDR3 DNA reads TGTGCCAGCAGCTCGAACGTCGGGTGGGGCTACACCTTC. It specifies CASSSNVGWGYTF.

V gene TRBV7-9 combines with J gene TRBJ1-4; 9 positions match TRBD1. Germline V gene data show CDR1 as SEHNR and CDR2 as FQNEAQ (reference sequence). V shed 3 bases and J 3 bases; nucleotides not matched to a gene: 8. The CDR3 length is 17 residues. DNA of the CDR3: TGTGCCAGCAGCTTGACTTCACAGGGGGCTCCTAATGAAAAACTGTTTTTT. It translates to CASSLTSQGAPNEKLFF.

The V and J genes are TRBV29-1 and TRBJ2-5; 11 bases fit TRBD2. In germline, CDR1 is SQVTM, CDR2 ANQGSEA. V gave up 4 bases and J gave up 4 bases; unmatched junction bases: 5. The CDR3 has 14 amino acids. The chain's CDR3 is CSVGLAGGRETQYF. CDR3 nucleotides: TGCAGCGTTGGCCTAGCGGGGGGCCGAGAGACCCAGTACTTC.

This chain joins TRBV27 and TRBJ2-1, with 8 bases matching TRBD1. The CDR3 sequence is 14 residues long. Germline CDR1 MNHEY, CDR2 SMNVEV (reference sequence). V trimming: 5 bases; J trimming: 5 bases; junction bases outside the gene matches: 5. The CDR3 protein is CASSGDRKNNEQFF. In DNA, the CDR3 is TGTGCCAGCAGTGGGGACAGGAAAAACAATGAGCAGTTCTTC.

This sequence joins TRBV4-3 and TRBJ1-2, with D possibly matching TRBD1 (5 bases). V was pared by 1 base and J by 5 bases, with 14 bases between. This CDR3 has 15 amino acids. CDR1 is LGHNA and CDR2 is YSLEER in the germline V gene. CDR3 sequence reads: CASSQAKGPLYGYTF. The CDR3 DNA reads TGCGCCAGCAGCCAAGCAAAGGGGCCTTTGTATGGCTACACCTTC.

CDR3 region: CAGTGSGLNYGYTF. DNA of the CDR3: TGTGCCGGTACAGGGTCGGGGCTCAACTATGGCTACACCTTC. This rearrangement joins TRBV2 to TRBJ1-2, with D maybe TRBD1 (6 bases). Deletions cut 11 bases from V and 2 bases from J, with 18 bases between. Per germline, CDR1 SNHLY and CDR2 FYNNEI. There are 14 residues in the CDR3.

This clone has a handful of counts. The chain employs TRBV6-1 and TRBJ2-7; TRBD1 matches at 12 bases. CDR3 length equals 15 residues. The germline V gene encodes CDR1 MNHNS and CDR2 SASEGT. V gave up 6 bases and J gave up 6 bases; unmatched junction bases: 9. CDR3 sequence (DNA): TGTGCCAGCAGGGCCCAGGGGACAGGGGGCTTCGAGCAGTACTTC. Its protein is CASRAQGTGGFEQYF.

The gene calls are TRBV6-5 and TRBJ1-3, with D possibly TRBD1 on 6 matching bases. CDR3 length equals 15 residues. With 2 bases removed from V and 4 bases from J, the gap between germline ends came to 12 bases. In germline, CDR1 is MNHEY, CDR2 SVGAGI. CDR3 loop: CASSYQGIEGNTIYF. In DNA, the CDR3 is TGTGCCAGCAGTTACCAGGGGATCGAAGGAAACACCATATATTTT.

This sequence joins TRBV2 and TRBJ2-7; tentative D call: TRBD1 (6 bases). V was pared by 0 bases and J by 5 bases, with 17 bases between. The CDR3 totals 16 residues. Germline V CDR1 and CDR2: SNHLY, FYNNEI. Here the CDR3 reads CASSEAGTSHSDEQYF. The CDR3 DNA is TGTGCCAGCAGTGAAGCGGGGACAAGCCATAGCGACGAGCAGTACTTC.

This clone was observed many times. The chain uses TRBV9 and TRBJ2-7; 9 nucleotides match TRBD2. Germline loops: CDR1 SGDLS, CDR2 YYNGEE. Germline trimming cut 4 bases from V and 2 bases from J; bases unmatched to any gene: 7. The CDR3 totals 15 residues. The CDR3 spells CASSPMTSGPYEQYF. Here the CDR3 DNA reads TGTGCCAGCAGCCCAATGACTAGCGGTCCCTACGAGCAGTACTTC.

This clone was observed a single time. In DNA form, the CDR3 reads TGCGCCAGCACGACAGGGGGCGGGGAGACCCAGTACTTC. It codes for CASTTGGGETQYF. The rearrangement uses TRBV10-2 and TRBJ2-5; 10 bases agree with TRBD1. The V segment lost 7 bases and the J segment 5 bases; nucleotides outside the gene matches: 4. The CDR3 covers 13 residues. Germline V gene lookup returns CDR1 WSHSY and CDR2 SAAADI.

The V call is TRBV7-7, the J call TRBJ2-5; 8 positions agree with TRBD1. The CDR3 is 12 residues long. Trimming at V came to 6 bases and at J to 11 bases, leaving 8 bases not matched to a gene. Germline V lookup: CDR1 SSHAT, CDR2 FNYEAQ (reference sequence). CDR3 amino acids: CASSTHTGGQYF. The DNA of the CDR3 is TGTGCCAGCAGTACTCATACAGGGGGACAGTACTTC.

V usage is TRBV28 and J usage is TRBJ2-3; 8 nucleotides line up with TRBD2. Looked up from germline, CDR1 is MDHEN and CDR2 is SYDVKM. Trimming at V came to 6 bases and at J to 1 base, leaving 12 bases not matched to a gene. This CDR3 has 17 residues. The CDR3, as DNA: TGTGCCAGCAGCTTTGCGGGGGGTCTCGGCCGCACAGATACGCAGTATTTT. Translating it yields CASSFAGGLGRTDTQYF.

This clone was seen only a few times. The rearrangement joins TRBV7-2 to TRBJ1-5; the D gene is possibly TRBD1 (5 bases). This CDR3 is built from 14 residues. Germline V lookup: CDR1 SGHTA, CDR2 FQGNSA. V was cut by 5 bases and J by 5 bases, with 13 bases left in between. The CDR3: CASSKAGIHQPQHF. For the CDR3, the DNA is TGTGCCAGCAGCAAAGCAGGGATTCATCAGCCCCAGCATTTT.

V usage is TRBV10-3 and J usage is TRBJ1-6; 9 bases match TRBD1. V gave up 2 bases and J gave up 7 bases; unmatched junction bases: 3. The CDR3 has 15 residues. CDR1 and CDR2 from the germline V gene are ENHRY and SYGVKD. This CDR3 is CAISETGQGNSPLHF. As DNA, the CDR3 is TGTGCCATCAGTGAGACGGGACAGGGAAATTCACCCCTCCACTTT.

The CDR3: CASSVIRDRVSTNEKLFF. In DNA form, the CDR3 reads TGTGCCAGCAGCGTAATCCGGGACAGGGTTTCAACTAATGAAAAACTGTTTTTT. The chain links TRBV9 to TRBJ1-4, with 9 bases that match TRBD1. The germline gives CDR1 SGDLS, CDR2 YYNGEE. The CDR3 is 18 residues long. The ends lost 1 base at V and 0 bases at J; junction bases unmatched: 7. Full variable domain (missing parts from reference TRBV9 and TRBJ1-4): DSGVTQTPKHLITATGQRVTLRCSPRSGDLSVYWYQQSLDQGLQFLIQYYNGEERAKGNILERFSAQQFPDLHSELNLSSLELGDSALYFCASSVIRDRVSTNEKLFFGSGTQLSVL.

Worth noting for this clone: Mismatch with germline at one junction end may stem from a read error. This chain connects TRBV5-1 to TRBJ1-6; tentatively, D is TRBD1 (5 bases). In germline, CDR1 is SGHRS, CDR2 YFSETQ. The CDR3 extends over 13 amino acids. CDR3: CASSFAGTGSAYF. CDR3 nucleotides: TGCGCCAGCAGCTTCGCCGGGACCGGGAGTGCCTACTTT.

This sequence joins TRBV7-7 and TRBJ1-5, with TRBD1 identical over 7 bases. Germline values: CDR1 SSHAT, CDR2 FNYEAQ (reference sequence). Unmatched junction bases numbered 9, after V lost 2 bases and J lost 2 bases. The CDR3 is 17 amino acids. Here the CDR3 reads CASSLTPGTDCNQPQHF. CDR3 nucleotides: TGTGCCAGCAGCTTAACTCCCGGGACAGATTGCAATCAGCCCCAGCATTTT.